The rows below give T cell receptor beta chains drawn from one sample of a study of blood T cell repertoires in COVID-19. This table comes from immunoSEQ multiplex PCR, and its TCRdb copy is limited to in-frame clones, with some not included. The sample has about 200,000 clones, around 94% seen once. What was sequenced was peripheral blood. These receptor sequences come from a man aged 25-40 years with COVID-19, enrolled during active disease. Each CDR3 is given with its conserved first and last residue. D genes are given only for firm matches. Clone size is given for some rows only: seen once, a few or many times, or a class if the clone is expanded.

clone_size,d_call,v_call,j_call,cdr3_nt,cdr3_aa
.,.,TRBV15,TRBJ1-6,TGTGCCACCAGCAGAGAGAGAGACAGCTCCTATAATTCACCCCTCCACTTT,CATSRERDSSYNSPLHF
.,TRBD2,TRBV3-1/TRBV3-2,TRBJ2-1,TGTGCCAGCAGCCAAGATGCAGCGGGGAGGTACAATGAGCAGTTCTTC,CASSQDAAGRYNEQFF
.,TRBD1,TRBV18,TRBJ2-2,TGTGCCAGCTCACCTCAAGCTCCGGGACAGGGGAGCACCGGGGAGCTGTTTTTT,CASSPQAPGQGSTGELFF
once,.,TRBV6-5,TRBJ2-1,TGTGCCAGCAGCACCGATCCACAGAACTACAATGAGCAGTTCTTC,CASSTDPQNYNEQFF
.,.,TRBV24-1,TRBJ1-5,TGTGCCACCAGTGAGAACGGGATTCAGCCCCAGCATTTT,CATSENGIQPQHF
.,.,TRBV5-1,TRBJ2-7,TGCGCCAGCAGCTTGCACGGGGGACAGTCCTCCTACGAGCAGTACTTC,CASSLHGGQSSYEQYF
.,TRBD1,TRBV25-1,TRBJ1-2,TGTGCCAGCAGTGTCACGGGACAGCCTAACTATGGCTACACCTTC,CASSVTGQPNYGYTF
once,TRBD1,TRBV5-4,TRBJ1-3,TGTGCCAGCAGCGCGGTAAAGAGGACAGGGACGGCTGGAAACACCATATATTTT,CASSAVKRTGTAGNTIYF
.,TRBD1,TRBV19,TRBJ2-4,TGTGCCAGTAGTGCCCCAGGGGGCCCAAACATTCAGTACTTC,CASSAPGGPNIQYF
.,.,TRBV18,TRBJ2-7,TGTGCCAGCTCACCTGAGAACTACGAGCAGTACTTC,CASSPENYEQYF
.,TRBD2,TRBV18,TRBJ2-1,TGTGCCAGCTCATTACCAACCGGGACTAGCGCTCTCAATGAGCAGTTCTTC,CASSLPTGTSALNEQFF
.,.,TRBV5-1,TRBJ2-1,TGCGCCAGCCAGGTAGAATCCCACAATGAGCAGTTCTTC,CASQVESHNEQFF
.,.,TRBV12-3/TRBV12-4,TRBJ1-2,TGTGCCAGCAGTTCCGGACAGTATGGCTACACCTTC,CASSSGQYGYTF
.,TRBD2,TRBV19,TRBJ2-3,TGTGCCAGTAGTCCAAGCGGGACCGACTTCACAGATACGCAGTATTTT,CASSPSGTDFTDTQYF
.,.,TRBV11-1,TRBJ2-5,TGTGCCAGCAGTTACGACGGTAGACTGAACCAAGAGACCCAGTACTTC,CASSYDGRLNQETQYF
once,.,TRBV18,TRBJ2-2,TGTGCCAGCTCGCCGCTGGAGAGGGATAGCGGGGAGCTGTTTTTT,CASSPLERDSGELFF
.,.,TRBV12-5,TRBJ2-1,TGTGCTAGTGGACCCTGGAGGGGACGTGAGCAGTTCTTC,CASGPWRGREQFF
few,.,TRBV7-7,TRBJ2-5,TGTGCCAGCAGCTTAGGTGGGGGGTTGCAAGAGACCCAGTACTTC,CASSLGGGLQETQYF
.,TRBD1,TRBV5-4,TRBJ2-1,TGTGCCAGCAGCCTGCTAGAGACAGGGTCGGATGAGCAGTTCTTC,CASSLLETGSDEQFF
.,TRBD1,TRBV6-5,TRBJ1-2,TGTGCCAGCAGGAATCACCAGGGGGCTGACGGCTACACCTTC,CASRNHQGADGYTF